Sequencing of this T cell receptor (beta chain) was carried out in a study of blood T cell repertoires in COVID-19. Study as a whole: Some COVID-19 samples were acute and others convalescent; all came from the United States, Italy and Spain. PBMCs, B-cell-depleted T cells, or T cells were the source of the cDNA or gDNA that made up the material.

Profiled with immunoSEQ multiplex PCR; TCRdb holds only in-frame clones, not every one. The sample shows more than 250,000 clones, 84% of them seen only once. CDR1 is SNHLY, CDR2 FYNNEI, per germline. This CDR3 contains 16 residues. J lost 2 bases, V lost 5 bases, and 8 bases had no gene match. The chain is built from TRBV2 and TRBJ1-5; 8 nucleotides agree with TRBD1. The specimen was peripheral blood. The TCR comes from a human donor in a cohort sampled during active COVID-19. The DNA for the CDR3 is TGTGCCAGCAGTTCGAGGACAGGGAGGGGCAATCAGCCCCAGCATTTT. It codes for CASSSRTGRGNQPQHF. Complete variable domain (other parts from reference TRBV2 and TRBJ1-5): EPEVTQTPSHQVTQMGQEVILRCVPISNHLYFYWYRQILGQKVEFLVSFYNNEISEKSEIFDDQFSVERPDGSNFTLKIRSTKLEDSAMYFCASSSRTGRGNQPQHFGDGTRLSIL.